This T cell receptor (beta chain) appears in the sequencing data of a study of cytomegalovirus exposure and HLA in healthy donors. Background on the study: Counted in an early data release were tens of millions of unique TCRs from HLA-typed donors.

This clone was found once. Vbeta (60) and Jbeta (13) primers were used in the PCR. The table came from immunoSEQ multiplex PCR; TCRdb's copy has only in-frame clones and leaves some out. The sample yields 65,000 to 75,000 clones, 65% to 80% seen once. V was pared by 3 bases and J by 0 bases, with 9 bases between. The germline V gene has CDR1 LNHDA and CDR2 SQIVND (reference sequence). The CDR3 contains 15 residues. The chain couples TRBV19 to TRBJ1-3; no clear D gene. The sample taken for sequencing was PBMCs. The origin of this receptor is a man aged 40-55 years in good health and CMV-seropositive. Here the CDR3 reads CASSILDISGNTIYF. In DNA form, the CDR3 reads TGTGCCAGTAGTATCCTCGACATCTCTGGAAACACCATATATTTT.